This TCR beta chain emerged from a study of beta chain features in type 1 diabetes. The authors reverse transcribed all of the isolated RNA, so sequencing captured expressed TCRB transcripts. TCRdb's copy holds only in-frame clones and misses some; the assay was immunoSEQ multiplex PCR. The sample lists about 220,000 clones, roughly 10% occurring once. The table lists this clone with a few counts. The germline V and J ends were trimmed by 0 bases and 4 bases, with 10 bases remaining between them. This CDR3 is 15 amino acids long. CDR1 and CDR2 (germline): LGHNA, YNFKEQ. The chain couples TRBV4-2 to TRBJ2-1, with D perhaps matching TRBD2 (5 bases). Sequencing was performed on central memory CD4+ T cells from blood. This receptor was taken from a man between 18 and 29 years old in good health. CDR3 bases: TGTGCCAGCAGCCAAGAGACTACTTCTTACAATGAGCAGTTCTTC. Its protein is CASSQETTSYNEQFF.